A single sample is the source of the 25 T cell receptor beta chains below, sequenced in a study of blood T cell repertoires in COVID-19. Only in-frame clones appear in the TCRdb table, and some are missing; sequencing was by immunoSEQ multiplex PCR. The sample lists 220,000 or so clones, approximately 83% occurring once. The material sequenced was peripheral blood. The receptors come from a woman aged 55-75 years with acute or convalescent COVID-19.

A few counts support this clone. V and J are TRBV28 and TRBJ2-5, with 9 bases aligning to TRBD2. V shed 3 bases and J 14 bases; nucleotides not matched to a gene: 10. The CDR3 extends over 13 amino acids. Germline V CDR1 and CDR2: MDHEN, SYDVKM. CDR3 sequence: CASSLGSRLAAYF. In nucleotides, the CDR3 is TGTGCCAGCAGTTTGGGTTCCAGACTAGCGGCCTACTTC.

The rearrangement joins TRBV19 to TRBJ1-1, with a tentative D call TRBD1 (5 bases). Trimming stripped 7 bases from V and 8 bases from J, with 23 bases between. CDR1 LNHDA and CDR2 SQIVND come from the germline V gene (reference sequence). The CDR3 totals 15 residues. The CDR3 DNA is TGTGCCAGTACCCCCCGTGGAGACAGTGGAAAAGAAGCTTTCTTT. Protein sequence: CASTPRGDSGKEAFF. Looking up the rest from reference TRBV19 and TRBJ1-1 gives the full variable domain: DGGITQSPKYLFRKEGQNVTLSCEQNLNHDAMYWYRQDPGQGLRLIYYSQIVNDFQKGDIAEGYSVSREKKESFPLTVTSAQKNPTAFYLCASTPRGDSGKEAFFGQGTRLTVV.

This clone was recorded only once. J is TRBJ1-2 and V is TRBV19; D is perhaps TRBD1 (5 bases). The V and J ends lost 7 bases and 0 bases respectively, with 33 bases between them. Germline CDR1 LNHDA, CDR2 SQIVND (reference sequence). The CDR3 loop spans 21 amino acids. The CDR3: CASKPGEEKGTVGESNYGYTF. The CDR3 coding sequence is TGTGCCAGTAAGCCGGGGGAGGAAAAGGGAACGGTGGGGGAATCTAACTATGGCTACACCTTC.

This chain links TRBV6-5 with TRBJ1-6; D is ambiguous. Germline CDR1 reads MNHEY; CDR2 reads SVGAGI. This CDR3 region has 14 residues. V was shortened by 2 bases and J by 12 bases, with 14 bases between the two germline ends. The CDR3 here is CASSYEGLGQPLHF. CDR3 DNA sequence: TGTGCCAGCAGTTACGAGGGCCTTGGGCAACCCCTCCACTTT.

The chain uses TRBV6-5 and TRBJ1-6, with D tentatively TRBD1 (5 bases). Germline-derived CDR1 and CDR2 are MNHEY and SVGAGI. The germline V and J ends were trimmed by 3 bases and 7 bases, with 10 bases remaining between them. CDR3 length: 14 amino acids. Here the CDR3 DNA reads TGTGCCAGCAGTTATGGGGGAGGGAATTCACCCCTCCACTTT. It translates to CASSYGGGNSPLHF.

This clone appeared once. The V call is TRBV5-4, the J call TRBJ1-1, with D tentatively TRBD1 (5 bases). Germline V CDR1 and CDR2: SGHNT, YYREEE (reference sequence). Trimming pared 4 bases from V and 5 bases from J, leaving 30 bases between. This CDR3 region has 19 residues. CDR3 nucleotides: TGTGCCAGCAGCCCTGATGGGGCGGCGGGGAACAAGTTGAGGACTGAAGCTTTCTTT. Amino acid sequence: CASSPDGAAGNKLRTEAFF. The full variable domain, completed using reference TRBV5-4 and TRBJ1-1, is ETGVTQSPTHLIKTRGQQVTLRCSSQSGHNTVSWYQQALGQGPQFIFQYYREEENGRGNFPPRFSGLQFPNYSSELNVNALELDDSALYLCASSPDGAAGNKLRTEAFFGQGTRLTVV.

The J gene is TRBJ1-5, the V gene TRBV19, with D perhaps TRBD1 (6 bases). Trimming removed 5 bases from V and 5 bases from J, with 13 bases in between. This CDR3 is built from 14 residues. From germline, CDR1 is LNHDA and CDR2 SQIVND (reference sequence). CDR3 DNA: TGTGCCAGTAGTGATTGGGACATCTATCAGCCCCAGCATTTT. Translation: CASSDWDIYQPQHF. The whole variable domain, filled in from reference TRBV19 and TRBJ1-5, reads DGGITQSPKYLFRKEGQNVTLSCEQNLNHDAMYWYRQDPGQGLRLIYYSQIVNDFQKGDIAEGYSVSREKKESFPLTVTSAQKNPTAFYLCASSDWDIYQPQHFGDGTRLSIL.

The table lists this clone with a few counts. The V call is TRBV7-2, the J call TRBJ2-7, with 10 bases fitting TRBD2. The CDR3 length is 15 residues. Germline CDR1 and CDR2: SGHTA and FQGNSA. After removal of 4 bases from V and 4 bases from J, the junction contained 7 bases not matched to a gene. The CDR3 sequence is CASSYTSGDWYEQYF. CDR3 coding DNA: TGTGCCAGCAGCTACACTAGCGGGGATTGGTACGAGCAGTACTTC.

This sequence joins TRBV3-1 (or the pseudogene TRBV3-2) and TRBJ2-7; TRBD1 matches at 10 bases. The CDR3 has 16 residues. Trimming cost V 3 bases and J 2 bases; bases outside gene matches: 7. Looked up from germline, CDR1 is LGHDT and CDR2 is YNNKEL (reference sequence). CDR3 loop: CASSQAGTGATYEQYF. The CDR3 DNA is TGTGCCAGCAGCCAGGCCGGGACAGGGGCAACCTACGAGCAGTACTTC.

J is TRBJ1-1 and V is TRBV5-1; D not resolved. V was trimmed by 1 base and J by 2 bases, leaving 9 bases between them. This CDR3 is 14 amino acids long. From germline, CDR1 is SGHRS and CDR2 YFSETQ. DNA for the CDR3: TGCGCCAGCAGCTTGTTTTTAGAAAACACTGAAGCTTTCTTT. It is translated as CASSLFLENTEAFF.

In DNA form, the CDR3 reads TGTGCCAGCAGACTAACCGGGACAGGGTATGGCTACACCTTC. This encodes CASRLTGTGYGYTF. This chain uses TRBV6-5 with TRBJ1-2, with 9 bases lining up with TRBD1. The CDR3 sequence is 14 residues long. V trimming: 6 bases; J trimming: 5 bases; junction bases outside the gene matches: 7. Germline assignment: CDR1 MNHEY and CDR2 SVGAGI.

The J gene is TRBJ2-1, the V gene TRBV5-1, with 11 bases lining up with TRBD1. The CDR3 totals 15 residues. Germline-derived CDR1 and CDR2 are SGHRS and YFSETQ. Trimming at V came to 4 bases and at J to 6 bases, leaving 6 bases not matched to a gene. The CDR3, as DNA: TGCGCCAGCAGCACCAGCGGGACAGGGGGCAATGAGCAGTTCTTC. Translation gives CASSTSGTGGNEQFF. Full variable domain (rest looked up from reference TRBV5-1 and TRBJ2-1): KAGVTQTPRYLIKTRGQQVTLSCSPISGHRSVSWYQQTPGQGLQFLFEYFSETQRNKGNFPGRFSGRQFSNSRSEMNVSTLELGDSALYLCASSTSGTGGNEQFFGPGTRLTVL.

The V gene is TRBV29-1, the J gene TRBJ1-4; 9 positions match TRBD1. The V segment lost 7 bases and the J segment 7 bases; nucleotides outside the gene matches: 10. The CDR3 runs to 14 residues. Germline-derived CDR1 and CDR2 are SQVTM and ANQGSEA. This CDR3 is CSAGYDRGIEKLFF. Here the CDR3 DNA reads TGCAGCGCGGGCTATGACAGGGGGATTGAAAAACTGTTTTTT.

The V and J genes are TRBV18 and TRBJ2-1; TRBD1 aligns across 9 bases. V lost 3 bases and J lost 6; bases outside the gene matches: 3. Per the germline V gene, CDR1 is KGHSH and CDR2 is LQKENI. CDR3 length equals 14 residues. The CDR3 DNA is TGTGCCAGCTCACCGGACAGGGGTGGCAATGAGCAGTTCTTC. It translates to CASSPDRGGNEQFF. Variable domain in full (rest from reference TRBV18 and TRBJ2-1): NAGVMQNPRHLVRRRGQEARLRCSPMKGHSHVYWYRQLPEEGLKFMVYLQKENIIDESGMPKERFSAEFPKEGPSILRIQQVVRGDSAAYFCASSPDRGGNEQFFGPGTRLTVL.

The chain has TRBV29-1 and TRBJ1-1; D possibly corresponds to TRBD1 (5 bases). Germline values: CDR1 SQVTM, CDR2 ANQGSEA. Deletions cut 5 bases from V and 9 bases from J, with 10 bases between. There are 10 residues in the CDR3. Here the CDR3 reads CSVQGPKAFF. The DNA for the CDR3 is TGCAGCGTTCAGGGCCCAAAAGCTTTCTTT.

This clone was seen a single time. The CDR3 loop reads CASSYSGGGYTEAFF. The CDR3 DNA sequence: TGTGCCAGCAGTTACTCGGGAGGCGGTTACACTGAAGCTTTCTTT. The chain carries TRBV6-2 or TRBV6-3 and TRBJ1-1, with unresolved D. CDR3 length equals 15 residues. Germline values: CDR1 MNHEY, CDR2 SVGEGT. Trimming took 0 bases from V and 3 from J, leaving 11 bases between them.

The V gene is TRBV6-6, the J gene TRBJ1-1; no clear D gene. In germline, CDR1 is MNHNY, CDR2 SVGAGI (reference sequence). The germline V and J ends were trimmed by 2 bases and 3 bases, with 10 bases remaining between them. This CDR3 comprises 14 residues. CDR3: CASSYSREYTEAFF. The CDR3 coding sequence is TGTGCCAGCAGTTACAGTCGGGAATACACTGAAGCTTTCTTT.

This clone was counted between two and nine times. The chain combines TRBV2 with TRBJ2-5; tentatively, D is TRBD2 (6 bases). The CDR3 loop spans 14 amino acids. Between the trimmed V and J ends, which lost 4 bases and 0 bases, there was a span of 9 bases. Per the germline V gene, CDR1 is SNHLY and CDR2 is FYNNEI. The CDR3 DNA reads TGTGCCAGCAGTGCTGGGGACTACCAAGAGACCCAGTACTTC. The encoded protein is CASSAGDYQETQYF.

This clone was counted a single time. In DNA form, the CDR3 reads TGTGCCAGCAGCTTGGAGGAAGGGACATCACCCCTCCACTTT. It yields the protein CASSLEEGTSPLHF. The gene calls are TRBV5-5 and TRBJ1-6; D might be TRBD1 (6 bases). This CDR3 spans 14 amino acids. The germline V gene has CDR1 SGHKS and CDR2 YYEKEE (reference sequence). Trimming cost V 0 bases and J 10 bases, with 11 bases left between them.

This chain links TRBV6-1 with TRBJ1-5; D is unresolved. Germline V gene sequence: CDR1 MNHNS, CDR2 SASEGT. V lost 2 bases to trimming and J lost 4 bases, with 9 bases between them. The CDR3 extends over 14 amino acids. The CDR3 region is CASSEPAGNQPQHF. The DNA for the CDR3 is TGTGCCAGCAGTGAACCAGCCGGGAATCAGCCCCAGCATTTT.

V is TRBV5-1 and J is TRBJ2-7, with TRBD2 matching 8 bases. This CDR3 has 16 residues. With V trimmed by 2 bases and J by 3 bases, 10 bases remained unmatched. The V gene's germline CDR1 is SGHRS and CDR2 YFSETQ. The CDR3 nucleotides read TGCGCCAGCAGCTTAACGGTAGCGGGGACGCTCTACGAGCAGTACTTC. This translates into CASSLTVAGTLYEQYF. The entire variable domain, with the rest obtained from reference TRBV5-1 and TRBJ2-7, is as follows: KAGVTQTPRYLIKTRGQQVTLSCSPISGHRSVSWYQQTPGQGLQFLFEYFSETQRNKGNFPGRFSGRQFSNSRSEMNVSTLELGDSALYLCASSLTVAGTLYEQYFGPGTRLTVT.

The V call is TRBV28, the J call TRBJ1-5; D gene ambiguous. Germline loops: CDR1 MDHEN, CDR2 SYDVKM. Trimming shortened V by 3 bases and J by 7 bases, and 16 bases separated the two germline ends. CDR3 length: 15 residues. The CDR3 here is CASSFVGSMQQPQHF. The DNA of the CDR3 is TGTGCCAGCAGTTTCGTCGGTAGCATGCAGCAGCCCCAGCATTTT.

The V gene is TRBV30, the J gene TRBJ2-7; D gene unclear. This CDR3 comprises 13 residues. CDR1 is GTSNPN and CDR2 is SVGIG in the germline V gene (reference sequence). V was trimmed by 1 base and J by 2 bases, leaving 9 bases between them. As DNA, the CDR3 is TGTGCCTGGAGTGCTAGTCTTACCTACGAGCAGTACTTC. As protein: CAWSASLTYEQYF.

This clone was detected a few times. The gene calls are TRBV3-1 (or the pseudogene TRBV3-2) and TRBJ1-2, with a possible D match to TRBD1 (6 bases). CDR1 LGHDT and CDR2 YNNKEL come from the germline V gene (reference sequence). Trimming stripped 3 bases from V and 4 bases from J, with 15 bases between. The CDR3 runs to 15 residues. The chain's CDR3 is CASSHGDRSRYGYTF. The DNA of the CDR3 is TGTGCCAGCAGCCACGGTGACAGGTCCCGCTATGGCTACACCTTC.

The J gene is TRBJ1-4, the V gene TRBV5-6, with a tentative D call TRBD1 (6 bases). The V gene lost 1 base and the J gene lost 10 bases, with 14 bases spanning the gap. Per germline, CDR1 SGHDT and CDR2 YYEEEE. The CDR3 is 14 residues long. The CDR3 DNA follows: TGTGCCAGCAGCTTGCAGGGGCGCGAGGGAAAACTGTTTTTT. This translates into CASSLQGREGKLFF.